The rows below give T cell receptor beta chains drawn from one sample of a study of blood T cells in healthy people across ages. TCRdb re-derived calls from the 5' RACE reads in MiXCR, one entry per CDR3 protein. The data show roughly 680,000 distinct CDR3 sequences, under 65% seen once. Sequencing was performed on blood. The receptors derive from an elderly woman in good health. Both conserved end residues are part of each CDR3. The D gene is left open where the match is weak. Clone size is stated in some rows and not others, as once, few, many or a class when expanded.

d_call	j_call	cdr3_length	clone_size	v_call	cdr3_aa	cdr3_nt
TRBD1	TRBJ1-2	16	many	TRBV29-1	CSVEDRGGRGLFGYTF	TGCAGCGTTGAAGATCGGGGGGGCAGGGGGTTGTTTGGCTACACCTTC
-	TRBJ2-3	14	-	TRBV28	CASSLGGDKDTQYF	TGTGCCAGCAGTTTAGGGGGGGACAAAGATACGCAGTATTTT
-	TRBJ2-3	15	-	TRBV4-2	CASSQDPPRADTQYF	TGTGCCAGCAGCCAAGATCCACCCCGGGCAGATACGCAGTATTTT
-	TRBJ1-2	13	-	TRBV14	CASSQGPWDRYTF	TGTGCCAGCAGCCAGGGTCCATGGGATCGCTACACCTTC
-	TRBJ2-3	14	-	TRBV30	CAWSSERITDTQYF	TGTGCCTGGAGTAGTGAGCGCATCACAGATACGCAGTATTTT
-	TRBJ2-1	13	many	TRBV20-1	CSAQGPPEHEQFF	TGCAGTGCGCAGGGACCTCCAGAACATGAGCAGTTCTTC
TRBD2	TRBJ2-1	16	many	TRBV12-3/TRBV12-4	CASSPTGLVNYNEQFF	TGTGCCAGCAGTCCGACGGGACTAGTGAACTACAATGAGCAGTTCTTC
TRBD1	TRBJ2-3	15	many	TRBV7-2	CASSLGGTGADTQYF	TGTGCCAGCAGCTTGGGCGGGACAGGGGCAGATACGCAGTATTTT
-	TRBJ1-1	14	few	TRBV4-2	CASSQPDGNTEAFF	TGTGCCAGCAGCCAACCGGACGGAAACACTGAAGCTTTCTTT
TRBD2	TRBJ2-1	13	few	TRBV28	CASSWREYNEQFF	TGTGCCAGCAGTTGGCGGGAGTACAATGAGCAGTTCTTC
-	TRBJ2-7	13	-	TRBV27	CASSVGIGAEQYF	TGTGCCAGCAGTGTGGGTATTGGCGCTGAGCAGTACTTC
TRBD1	TRBJ2-7	13	many	TRBV10-3	CAISGTGSREQYF	TGTGCCATCAGCGGGACAGGGTCACGCGAGCAGTACTTC
-	TRBJ2-1	12	-	TRBV4-2	CASSHPYNEQFF	TGTGCCAGCAGCCACCCGTACAATGAGCAGTTCTTC
-	TRBJ2-5	13	-	TRBV5-1	CASSLVVSETQYF	TGCGCCAGCAGCTTGGTGGTGTCGGAGACCCAGTACTTC
-	TRBJ1-6	14	-	TRBV30	CAWSLGQLNSPPHF	TGTGCCTGGAGCCTTGGACAGCTGAATTCACCCCCCCACTTT
-	TRBJ2-1	13	-	TRBV7-2	CASSGYTVNEQFF	TGTGCCAGCAGCGGATATACAGTTAATGAGCAGTTCTTC
TRBD2	TRBJ2-1	15	few	TRBV5-1	CASSLMAGVYNEQFF	TGCGCCAGCAGCTTAATGGCGGGGGTATACAATGAGCAGTTCTTC
-	TRBJ2-1	15	many	TRBV5-1	CASSLGTATYNEQFF	TGCGCCAGCAGCCTCGGGACCGCCACCTACAATGAGCAGTTCTTC
TRBD2	TRBJ2-5	19	-	TRBV6-2/TRBV6-3	CASSYSGTSGRAFYNEQYF	TGTGCCAGCAGTTACTCGGGGACTAGCGGGAGGGCCTTCTACAATGAGCAGTACTTC
-	TRBJ1-2	14	-	TRBV13	CASSSLLDSYGYTF	TGTGCCAGCAGCTCCCTACTCGACAGCTATGGCTACACCTTC
TRBD1	TRBJ2-7	15	-	TRBV4-2	CANSQRTGALYGQYF	TGTGCCAACAGCCAGAGGACAGGGGCCCTCTACGGGCAGTACTTC
TRBD1	TRBJ1-6	16	-	TRBV6-5	CASSYPRDRGHSPLHF	TGTGCCAGCAGTTACCCCCGGGACAGGGGTCATTCACCCCTCCACTTT
-	TRBJ2-3	14	many	TRBV5-1	CASSLAATTDTQYF	TGCGCCAGCAGCTTGGCGGCTACCACAGATACGCAGTATTTT
-	TRBJ2-1	12	-	TRBV5-1	CASSLGQVEQFF	TGCGCCAGCAGCTTGGGGCAGGTTGAGCAGTTCTTC
-	TRBJ2-1	14	many	TRBV4-1	CASSPRVYGDEQFF	TGCGCCAGCAGCCCTAGAGTCTATGGCGATGAGCAGTTCTTC
TRBD2	TRBJ2-1	17	many	TRBV12-3/TRBV12-4	CASSLAKRGGSYNEQFF	TGTGCCAGCAGTTTAGCAAAGCGGGGGGGGTCCTACAATGAGCAGTTCTTC
-	TRBJ2-3	14	-	TRBV28	CASSVLVRTDTQYF	TGTGCCAGCAGTGTACTAGTGCGCACAGATACGCAGTATTTT
-	TRBJ2-5	11	once	TRBV6-6	CAIVWGETQYF	TGTGCCATCGTGTGGGGAGAGACCCAGTACTTC
-	TRBJ2-3	12	many	TRBV12-3/TRBV12-4	CASIASSDTQYF	TGTGCCAGCATCGCTTCGTCGGATACGCAGTATTTT
-	TRBJ2-7	12	-	TRBV29-1	CSVEFAGYEQYF	TGCAGCGTTGAATTTGCAGGGTACGAGCAGTACTTC
-	TRBJ2-7	17	-	TRBV6-1	CARGGSHGLPSYNEQYF	TGTGCCAGGGGCGGGTCCCATGGCCTGCCATCCTACAATGAGCAGTACTTC
TRBD1	TRBJ1-2	14	many	TRBV29-1	CSIVGPTGNYGYTF	TGCAGCATTGTGGGCCCGACAGGGAACTATGGCTACACCTTC
TRBD1	TRBJ1-2	15	-	TRBV2	CASNLQGATNYGYTF	TGTGCCAGCAACCTACAGGGGGCGACGAACTATGGCTACACCTTC
-	TRBJ1-5	13	-	TRBV24-1	CATSRRADQPQHF	TGTGCCACTAGCCGAAGGGCTGATCAGCCCCAGCATTTT
-	TRBJ1-2	13	many	TRBV6-5	CASSYLGALWFTF	TGTGCCAGCAGTTACTTAGGGGCCCTCTGGTTCACCTTC
TRBD2	TRBJ2-4	14	-	TRBV7-9	CASSTGTSLDIQYF	TGTGCCAGCAGCACGGGGACTAGCTTGGACATCCAGTACTTC
-	TRBJ1-1	13	-	TRBV14	CASSQSTRTGAFF	TGTGCCAGCAGCCAATCTACACGCACTGGAGCTTTCTTT
TRBD2	TRBJ2-3	18	many	TRBV7-2	CASSLTGGGPYNTDTQYF	TGTGCCAGCAGCCTCACGGGAGGGGGGCCGTACAACACAGATACGCAGTATTTT
-	TRBJ2-3	14	-	TRBV7-3	CASSLDPSGDTQYF	TGTGCCAGCAGCTTAGACCCGTCCGGAGATACGCAGTATTTT
-	TRBJ2-1	15	-	TRBV2	CASSELVAIGETQFF	TGTGCCAGCAGTGAACTCGTGGCCATTGGGGAGACCCAGTTCTTC
-	TRBJ2-5	12	many	TRBV2	CASRFFQETQYF	TGTGCCAGCAGGTTCTTTCAAGAGACCCAGTACTTC
-	TRBJ2-5	14	few	TRBV12-3/TRBV12-4	CASSAEVLYGEQYF	TGTGCCAGCAGCGCCGAAGTTCTGTATGGTGAGCAGTACTTC
-	TRBJ2-2	13	once	TRBV20-1	CSAKLTNTGELFF	TGCAGTGCTAAATTAACGAACACCGGGGAGCTGTTTTTT
-	TRBJ2-7	14	-	TRBV11-1	CASRLSGGAYEQYF	TGTGCCAGCAGGCTTAGTGGGGGCGCCTACGAGCAGTACTTC
-	TRBJ1-3	14	-	TRBV7-2	CASSPAAVPNTIYF	TGTGCCAGCAGCCCCGCGGCGGTTCCGAACACCATATATTTT
-	TRBJ2-2	14	few	TRBV11-2	CASSLAQVTGELFF	TGTGCCAGCAGCTTAGCGCAGGTCACCGGGGAGCTGTTTTTT
TRBD2	TRBJ2-5	13	-	TRBV29-1	CSVGTSGQETQYF	TGCAGCGTCGGGACTAGCGGGCAAGAGACCCAGTACTTC
TRBD2	TRBJ2-5	15	-	TRBV29-1	CSVLLAGVFGETQYF	TGCAGCGTGCTACTAGCGGGAGTGTTTGGAGAGACCCAGTACTTC
-	TRBJ2-1	15	many	TRBV20-1	CSARDSRGPDNEQFF	TGCAGTGCTAGAGATAGTCGAGGGCCGGACAATGAGCAGTTCTTC
-	TRBJ2-1	16	-	TRBV14	CASSQDGTGPNNEQFF	TGTGCCAGCAGCCAAGATGGTACGGGACCAAACAATGAGCAGTTCTTC
TRBD1	TRBJ1-5	15	once	TRBV20-1	CSAQSTGTGNQPQHF	TGCAGTGCCCAAAGTACCGGGACAGGGAATCAGCCCCAGCATTTT
-	TRBJ1-3	12	few	TRBV7-2	CASSFGENTIYF	TGTGCCAGCAGCTTTGGGGAAAACACCATATATTTT
TRBD2	TRBJ2-3	17	few	TRBV12-3/TRBV12-4	CASSPRRTSGGADTQYF	TGTGCCAGCAGTCCGCGGCGGACTAGCGGGGGGGCAGATACGCAGTATTTT
-	TRBJ2-3	12	-	TRBV2	CASSYFTDTQYF	TGTGCCAGCAGTTACTTCACAGATACGCAGTATTTT
TRBD1	TRBJ1-4	17	-	TRBV27	CASRRQGARITNEKLFF	TGTGCCAGCAGGCGTCAGGGGGCCAGGATCACTAATGAAAAACTGTTTTTT
-	TRBJ2-1	12	once	TRBV20-1	CSARDLSYKQFF	TGCAGTGCTAGAGATCTATCCTATAAGCAGTTCTTC
-	TRBJ2-3	15	-	TRBV7-2	CASGPRETSTDTQYF	TGTGCCAGCGGCCCGAGGGAGACTAGCACAGATACGCAGTATTTT
-	TRBJ1-1	18	-	TRBV29-1	CSVVEGWNRTPMNTEAFF	TGCAGCGTTGTAGAGGGCTGGAATCGTACGCCAATGAACACTGAAGCTTTCTTT
TRBD2	TRBJ2-5	15	few	TRBV10-3	CAISASGGAQETQYF	TGTGCCATCAGTGCGAGCGGGGGGGCTCAAGAGACCCAGTACTTC
-	TRBJ2-1	14	-	TRBV2	CASMTRDGENEQFF	TGTGCCAGCATGACCCGGGACGGCGAAAATGAGCAGTTCTTC